What follows are 11 T cell receptor beta chains derived from one specimen sequenced in a study of cytomegalovirus exposure and HLA in healthy donors. PCR involved 60 Vbeta and 13 Jbeta primers. Data came from immunoSEQ multiplex PCR; TCRdb stores just in-frame clones and leaves some out. The table shows about 170,000 clones, with just over 75% occurring only once. The source material was PBMCs. These receptors were obtained from a woman aged 25 to 39 in good health and CMV-seropositive.

The rearrangement joins TRBV19 to TRBJ1-2; D ambiguous. From germline, CDR1 is LNHDA and CDR2 SQIVND (reference sequence). The CDR3 has 11 amino acids. The CDR3 region has the DNA TGTGCGACTGTGGCGTCGGGTAGCTACACCTTC. Translating gives CATVASGSYTF.

The J gene is TRBJ1-4, the V gene TRBV19, with TRBD1 matching 8 bases. The CDR3 runs to 14 residues. Germline CDR1 LNHDA, CDR2 SQIVND (reference sequence). Trimming took 6 bases from V and 5 from J; bases not matched to a gene: 5. Written as DNA, the CDR3 is TGTGCCAGTAGCGACAGGGGATCAAATGAAAAACTGTTTTTT. Amino acid sequence: CASSDRGSNEKLFF.

This chain connects TRBV29-1 to TRBJ1-2, with 12 bases matching TRBD1. In germline, CDR1 is SQVTM, CDR2 ANQGSEA. The CDR3 is 16 amino acids. Trimming at V came to 0 bases and at J to 7 bases, leaving 9 bases not matched to a gene. The CDR3 loop reads CSVEEIPGQGAVGYTF. The CDR3 DNA follows: TGCAGCGTTGAAGAGATACCGGGACAGGGGGCTGTTGGCTACACCTTC.

A few counts support this clone. V usage is TRBV28 and J usage is TRBJ1-1; 10 nucleotides match TRBD1. CDR1 and CDR2 from the germline V gene are MDHEN and SYDVKM. V shed 6 bases, J shed 3 bases, and the junction held 1 base outside the gene matches. This CDR3 has 13 residues. The CDR3: CASRGQGYTEAFF. The CDR3 region has the DNA TGTGCCAGCAGGGGACAGGGGTACACTGAAGCTTTCTTT.

A few counts support this clone. The limits of the CDR3 on the DNA are not certain, so only TCRdb's listed CDR3 is given. The chain joins TRBV6-5 to TRBJ1-1. The length of the CDR3 is 15 amino acids, counting both ends. CDR1 and CDR2 (germline): MNHEY, SVGAGI. This CDR3 is CASSFGAGGVTEAFF.

The chain recombines TRBV14 with TRBJ1-2, with D perhaps matching TRBD1 (5 bases). Germline V lookup: CDR1 SGHDN, CDR2 FVKESK. The CDR3 consists of 13 residues. The V end lost 5 bases, the J end lost 5 bases, and 12 bases lay between the germline ends. DNA of the CDR3: TGTGCCAGCAGCTCGAGGGGAGGGTATGGCTACACCTTC. Translation: CASSSRGGYGYTF. Supplemented by reference TRBV14 and TRBJ1-2, the full variable domain reads EAGVTQFPSHSVIEKGQTVTLRCDPISGHDNLYWYRRVMGKEIKFLLHFVKESKQDESGMPNNRFLAERTGGTYSTLKVQPAELEDSGVYFCASSSRGGYGYTFGSGTRLTVV.

This rearrangement joins TRBV28 to TRBJ1-3; 9 bases map to TRBD1. Germline trimming cut 2 bases from V and 4 bases from J; bases unmatched to any gene: 3. Germline lookup yields CDR1 MDHEN and CDR2 SYDVKM. The CDR3 is 15 amino acids. The CDR3 DNA sequence: TGTGCCAGCAGTTTAAGTGGGACAGGGGGAAACACCATATATTTT. This gives the protein CASSLSGTGGNTIYF. Combining the CDR3 with reference TRBV28 and TRBJ1-3 gives the whole variable domain DVKVTQSSRYLVKRTGEKVFLECVQDMDHENMFWYRQDPGLGLRLIYFSYDVKMKEKGDIPEGYSVSREKKERFSLILESASTNQTSMYLCASSLSGTGGNTIYFGEGSWLTVV.

The chain is built from TRBV11-2 and TRBJ2-1, with unresolved D. Trimming left V 5 bases short and J 4 bases short, with 18 bases between. The CDR3 loop spans 16 amino acids. CDR1 and CDR2 from the germline V gene are SGHAT and FQNNGV. The CDR3 here is CASSPLRGPGYNEQFF. In DNA, the CDR3 is TGTGCCAGCAGCCCCCTCCGTGGTCCGGGTTACAATGAGCAGTTCTTC. The whole variable domain, remainder taken from reference TRBV11-2 and TRBJ2-1, is EAGVAQSPRYKIIEKRQSVAFWCNPISGHATLYWYQQILGQGPKLLIQFQNNGVVDDSQLPKDRFSAERLKGVDSTLKIQPAKLEDSAVYLCASSPLRGPGYNEQFFGPGTRLTVL.

The CDR3 spells CASSPGGHQPQHF. In DNA, the CDR3 is TGTGCCAGCAGCCCAGGGGGGCATCAGCCCCAGCATTTT. The rearrangement joins TRBV11-2 to TRBJ1-5; TRBD1 matches 7 bases. V was pared by 5 bases and J by 5 bases, with 3 bases of the junction left unmatched. The germline V gene encodes CDR1 SGHAT and CDR2 FQNNGV. The CDR3 is 13 residues long.

The chain couples TRBV28 to TRBJ2-1, with a possible D match to TRBD2 (5 bases). Germline CDR1 reads MDHEN; CDR2 reads SYDVKM. Trimming cost V 2 bases and J 10 bases, with 9 bases left between them. CDR3 length: 12 amino acids. The CDR3 loop is CASSLGLPEQFF. In DNA form, the CDR3 reads TGTGCCAGCAGTTTAGGACTCCCAGAGCAGTTCTTC.

The chain carries TRBV6-5 and TRBJ1-6; 7 nucleotides align to TRBD1. In germline, CDR1 is MNHEY, CDR2 SVGAGI. The CDR3 has 14 amino acids. Trimming at V came to 5 bases and at J to 9 bases, leaving 7 bases not matched to a gene. The CDR3 nucleotides are TGTGCCAGCAGTCTGGACAGGTTTCTTTCACCCCTCCACTTT. As protein: CASSLDRFLSPLHF.